This is a list of T cell receptor beta chains from one sample in a study of cytotoxic CD8 clonotypes in ibrutinib-treated CLL. Libraries were prepared by immunoSEQ multiplex PCR; TCRdb keeps only in-frame clonotypes and omits some of them. The sample gives about 270,000 clones, 60% to 80% of which show up once; about 5.7% is in the top ten. The sequencing used PBMCs, collected at disease progression, from a patient treated with ibrutinib. The origin of the receptors is a human donor with chronic lymphocytic leukemia. CDR3s include the opening cysteine and the closing phenylalanine or tryptophan. The order of the fields is V gene, D gene, clone size, J gene, CDR3 DNA, CDR3 protein. A D gene is named only where the DNA matches it firmly. Not all rows give a size; the values are once, few, many and, for expanded clones, a class.

v_gene: TRBV9; d_gene: TRBD1; abundance: few; j_gene: TRBJ2-7; CDR3nt: TGTGCCAGCAGCTCATCCGACGGGACAGGGGTCTACGAGCAGTACTTC; CDR3aa: CASSSSDGTGVYEQYF
v_gene: TRBV6-1; d_gene: -; abundance: -; j_gene: TRBJ2-7; CDR3nt: TGTGCCAGCAGGGAACTATCGTGGGAGCAGTACTTC; CDR3aa: CASRELSWEQYF
v_gene: TRBV11-3; d_gene: TRBD1; abundance: -; j_gene: TRBJ2-3; CDR3nt: TGTGCCAGCAGCTTAGGGACAGGGTCTAGCACAGATACGCAGTATTTT; CDR3aa: CASSLGTGSSTDTQYF
v_gene: TRBV27; d_gene: -; abundance: -; j_gene: TRBJ2-2; CDR3nt: TGTGCCAGCACCCTGTTGGGGTCCGGGGAGCTGTTTTTT; CDR3aa: CASTLLGSGELFF
v_gene: TRBV6-5; d_gene: -; abundance: -; j_gene: TRBJ2-1; CDR3nt: TGTGCCAGCAGTTACTCGAGCCCCAGAAAGGATGAGCAGTTCTTC; CDR3aa: CASSYSSPRKDEQFF
v_gene: TRBV5-6; d_gene: -; abundance: -; j_gene: TRBJ1-5; CDR3nt: TGTGCCAGCAGTCATGCAGGGATTCAGCCCCAGCATTTT; CDR3aa: CASSHAGIQPQHF
v_gene: TRBV7-8; d_gene: TRBD2; abundance: -; j_gene: TRBJ2-7; CDR3nt: TGTGCCAGCAGCTCCATCCTAGCGGATGAGCAGTACTTC; CDR3aa: CASSSILADEQYF
v_gene: TRBV25-1; d_gene: -; abundance: -; j_gene: TRBJ2-2; CDR3nt: TGTGCCAGCAGTGAATCACACACCGGGGAGCTGTTTTTT; CDR3aa: CASSESHTGELFF
v_gene: TRBV19; d_gene: -; abundance: -; j_gene: TRBJ1-2; CDR3nt: TGTGCCAGCCTGCGGCCCCCTTGGTTTGGCTACACCTTC; CDR3aa: CASLRPPWFGYTF
v_gene: TRBV10-1; d_gene: -; abundance: -; j_gene: TRBJ1-1; CDR3nt: TGCGCCAGCAGTGAGATCGTCACAGAGGAAGCTTTCTTT; CDR3aa: CASSEIVTEEAFF
v_gene: TRBV4-1; d_gene: -; abundance: -; j_gene: TRBJ1-2; CDR3nt: TGCGCCAGCAGCCACGGCGGAAACTATGGCTACACCTTC; CDR3aa: CASSHGGNYGYTF
v_gene: TRBV9; d_gene: -; abundance: -; j_gene: TRBJ1-1; CDR3nt: TGTGCCAGCAGCGTAGAGGGGGTTGCGGCTTTCTTT; CDR3aa: CASSVEGVAAFF
v_gene: TRBV27; d_gene: TRBD2; abundance: -; j_gene: TRBJ2-2; CDR3nt: TGTGCCAGTAATAGCGGGGCGAACACCGGGGAGCTGTTTTTT; CDR3aa: CASNSGANTGELFF
v_gene: TRBV7-9; d_gene: TRBD2; abundance: -; j_gene: TRBJ2-7; CDR3nt: TGTGCCAGCAGCTTAGGGTTAGCGGGAAACTACGAGCAGTACTTC; CDR3aa: CASSLGLAGNYEQYF
v_gene: TRBV5-5; d_gene: -; abundance: -; j_gene: TRBJ2-3; CDR3nt: TGTGCCAGCAGCCTTGTACGGGATACGCAGTATTTT; CDR3aa: CASSLVRDTQYF
v_gene: TRBV7-3; d_gene: -; abundance: -; j_gene: TRBJ1-2; CDR3nt: TGTGCCAGCAGCTTAATCGGGGGCGCCGACTATGGCTACACCTTC; CDR3aa: CASSLIGGADYGYTF
v_gene: TRBV7-9; d_gene: TRBD1; abundance: -; j_gene: TRBJ2-7; CDR3nt: TGTGCCAGCAGCTTAGATCCAGGGGGCCTCGAGCAGTACTTC; CDR3aa: CASSLDPGGLEQYF
v_gene: TRBV5-1; d_gene: -; abundance: -; j_gene: TRBJ1-3; CDR3nt: TGCGCCAGCAGCCCCCGTTTGGGCGTCTCTGGAAACACCATATATTTT; CDR3aa: CASSPRLGVSGNTIYF
v_gene: TRBV10-1; d_gene: -; abundance: -; j_gene: TRBJ2-7; CDR3nt: TGCGCCAGCAGTGAGTCAACAGCCCGCTACGAGCAGTACTTC; CDR3aa: CASSESTARYEQYF
v_gene: TRBV9; d_gene: -; abundance: -; j_gene: TRBJ1-2; CDR3nt: TGTGCCAGCAGCGTAGAAGGACAGTCTAGGGACTATGGCTACACCTTC; CDR3aa: CASSVEGQSRDYGYTF
v_gene: TRBV12-5; d_gene: TRBD1; abundance: -; j_gene: TRBJ1-1; CDR3nt: TGTGCTAGTGGTTTGGGGCAGGGGGCTTTGGCTGAAGCTTTCTTT; CDR3aa: CASGLGQGALAEAFF
v_gene: TRBV5-1; d_gene: -; abundance: -; j_gene: TRBJ2-3; CDR3nt: TGCGCCAGCAGCTTGGATCTAGATACGCAGTATTTT; CDR3aa: CASSLDLDTQYF
v_gene: TRBV6-5; d_gene: -; abundance: -; j_gene: TRBJ2-7; CDR3nt: TGTGCCAGCAACGTCCGGGCGGGCGGACCCTACGAGCAGTACTTC; CDR3aa: CASNVRAGGPYEQYF
v_gene: TRBV5-6; d_gene: -; abundance: -; j_gene: TRBJ2-7; CDR3nt: TGTGCCAGCAGCTTGGAAATAGGCCTGAGCTACGAGCAGTACTTC; CDR3aa: CASSLEIGLSYEQYF
v_gene: TRBV2; d_gene: TRBD1; abundance: few; j_gene: TRBJ1-6; CDR3nt: TGTGCCAGGCAGGGGGCAGCTAATTCACCCCTCCACTTT; CDR3aa: CARQGAANSPLHF
v_gene: TRBV10-2; d_gene: TRBD2; abundance: -; j_gene: TRBJ2-7; CDR3nt: TGCGCCAGCAGTGAGTCCGGACTAGCGGGGGCCTACGAGCAGTACTTC; CDR3aa: CASSESGLAGAYEQYF
v_gene: TRBV25-1; d_gene: TRBD1; abundance: -; j_gene: TRBJ2-7; CDR3nt: TGTGCCAGCAGTGAAGCCGGGACAGGAACCTACGAGCAGTACTTC; CDR3aa: CASSEAGTGTYEQYF
v_gene: TRBV5-1; d_gene: -; abundance: -; j_gene: TRBJ2-1; CDR3nt: TGCGCCAGCAGCTTTAATCCGGATGAGCAGTTCTTC; CDR3aa: CASSFNPDEQFF
v_gene: TRBV9; d_gene: TRBD1; abundance: -; j_gene: TRBJ2-1; CDR3nt: TGTGCCAGCAGCGCGACAGGGCTCTACAATGAGCAGTTCTTC; CDR3aa: CASSATGLYNEQFF
v_gene: TRBV6-6; d_gene: -; abundance: -; j_gene: TRBJ1-2; CDR3nt: TGTGCCAGCAGTTACTCCCTCCGTGGGGACTATGGCTACACCTTC; CDR3aa: CASSYSLRGDYGYTF
v_gene: TRBV28; d_gene: -; abundance: -; j_gene: TRBJ1-5; CDR3nt: TGTGCCAGCCACAGGGTCCTTAGCAATCAGCCCCAGCATTTT; CDR3aa: CASHRVLSNQPQHF
v_gene: TRBV7-6; d_gene: TRBD1; abundance: -; j_gene: TRBJ2-7; CDR3nt: TGTGCCAGCAGCTTAGTCCGGGACAGTCGCTACGAGCAGTACTTC; CDR3aa: CASSLVRDSRYEQYF
v_gene: TRBV19; d_gene: TRBD1; abundance: once; j_gene: TRBJ2-1; CDR3nt: TGTGCCAGTAGTTTGATTCGGGACAGGGAAAGTACCTACAATGAGCAGTTCTTC; CDR3aa: CASSLIRDRESTYNEQFF
v_gene: TRBV7-9; d_gene: -; abundance: few; j_gene: TRBJ2-7; CDR3nt: TGTGCCAGCAGCTGGGGCGGAGGGAGCGAGCAGTACTTC; CDR3aa: CASSWGGGSEQYF
v_gene: TRBV5-8; d_gene: TRBD2; abundance: -; j_gene: TRBJ2-5; CDR3nt: TGTGCCAGCAGCTTAGGGAGGGTATACCAAGAGACCCAGTACTTC; CDR3aa: CASSLGRVYQETQYF
v_gene: TRBV6-6; d_gene: -; abundance: once; j_gene: TRBJ1-1; CDR3nt: TGTGCCAGCAGTTATCCCGGGGGGTCAACTGAAGCTTTCTTT; CDR3aa: CASSYPGGSTEAFF
v_gene: TRBV28; d_gene: TRBD1; abundance: -; j_gene: TRBJ1-3; CDR3nt: TGTGCCAGCAGCTACGACCCGGGACAGGGAAACACCATATATTTT; CDR3aa: CASSYDPGQGNTIYF
v_gene: TRBV28; d_gene: -; abundance: few; j_gene: TRBJ1-4; CDR3nt: TGTGCCACTTGGGGGCGAGGTGGTGAAAAACTGTTTTTT; CDR3aa: CATWGRGGEKLFF
v_gene: TRBV6-5; d_gene: TRBD1; abundance: -; j_gene: TRBJ1-2; CDR3nt: TGTGCCAGCAGTTACTCGAAACAGGGGGCTGGTGGCTACACCTTC; CDR3aa: CASSYSKQGAGGYTF
v_gene: TRBV10-3; d_gene: TRBD1; abundance: -; j_gene: TRBJ1-2; CDR3nt: TGTGCCATCAGTGGCCACGACGTCAGGGGGGACTATGGCTACACCTTC; CDR3aa: CAISGHDVRGDYGYTF
v_gene: TRBV9; d_gene: TRBD1; abundance: -; j_gene: TRBJ1-1; CDR3nt: TGTGCCAGCAGCGTCAGGGGGTGGGACACTGAAGCTTTCTTT; CDR3aa: CASSVRGWDTEAFF
v_gene: TRBV18; d_gene: TRBD2; abundance: -; j_gene: TRBJ2-7; CDR3nt: TGTGCCAGCTCACCGCCGGGACTAATCTCCTACGAGCAGTACTTC; CDR3aa: CASSPPGLISYEQYF
v_gene: TRBV25-1; d_gene: -; abundance: -; j_gene: TRBJ2-7; CDR3nt: TGTGCCAGCAGTGAGAAACAGGGTAAGGGCGAGCAGTACTTC; CDR3aa: CASSEKQGKGEQYF
v_gene: TRBV14; d_gene: -; abundance: -; j_gene: TRBJ2-7; CDR3nt: TGTGCCAGCAGCCAACAAACGGTGAACTCCTACGAGCAGTACTTC; CDR3aa: CASSQQTVNSYEQYF
v_gene: TRBV7-9; d_gene: TRBD1; abundance: -; j_gene: TRBJ2-7; CDR3nt: TGTGCCAGCAGCACGCCGGGACAGGCTTACGAGCAGTACTTC; CDR3aa: CASSTPGQAYEQYF
v_gene: TRBV15; d_gene: TRBD1; abundance: -; j_gene: TRBJ2-7; CDR3nt: TGTGCCACCAGTCCCGACAGGGGGACCTGGGCTTACACGCAGTACTTC; CDR3aa: CATSPDRGTWAYTQYF
v_gene: TRBV6-1; d_gene: -; abundance: -; j_gene: TRBJ1-5; CDR3nt: TGTGCCAGCAGTGTACAGGGATACAGCAATCAGCCCCAGCATTTT; CDR3aa: CASSVQGYSNQPQHF
v_gene: TRBV28; d_gene: -; abundance: -; j_gene: TRBJ2-7; CDR3nt: TGTGCCAGCAGTCACAGCTACGAGCAGTACTTC; CDR3aa: CASSHSYEQYF
v_gene: TRBV7-9; d_gene: TRBD1; abundance: -; j_gene: TRBJ2-5; CDR3nt: TGTGCCAGCAGCTTCGGGGACAGGGGATCAGAGACCCAGTACTTC; CDR3aa: CASSFGDRGSETQYF
v_gene: TRBV28; d_gene: -; abundance: -; j_gene: TRBJ1-4; CDR3nt: TGTGCCAGCCAAGGACTGCTCAATGAAAAACTGTTTTTT; CDR3aa: CASQGLLNEKLFF
v_gene: TRBV28; d_gene: -; abundance: -; j_gene: TRBJ2-7; CDR3nt: TGTGCCAGCAGTTTAACGCCCCCTCCCTACGAGCAGTACTTC; CDR3aa: CASSLTPPPYEQYF
v_gene: TRBV7-3; d_gene: -; abundance: few; j_gene: TRBJ2-1; CDR3nt: TGTGCCAGCAGCACCCTTCCCCACTCCTACAATGAGCAGTTCTTC; CDR3aa: CASSTLPHSYNEQFF
v_gene: TRBV10-3; d_gene: -; abundance: -; j_gene: TRBJ2-1; CDR3nt: TGTGCCATCAGTGAGTCCTCGGGGTCCTACAATGAGCAGTTCTTC; CDR3aa: CAISESSGSYNEQFF
v_gene: TRBV27; d_gene: -; abundance: once; j_gene: TRBJ2-7; CDR3nt: TGTGCCAGCAGTTTAAGGGGTGGAACCTCCTACGAGCAGTACTTC; CDR3aa: CASSLRGGTSYEQYF
v_gene: TRBV9; d_gene: TRBD2; abundance: -; j_gene: TRBJ2-2; CDR3nt: TGTGCCAGCAGCGTCGGGGGGTTACGCGGGGAGCTGTTTTTT; CDR3aa: CASSVGGLRGELFF
v_gene: TRBV19; d_gene: -; abundance: -; j_gene: TRBJ2-3; CDR3nt: TGTGCCAGTAGTATAACTAGGTCCTTCGGTACGCAGTATTTT; CDR3aa: CASSITRSFGTQYF